This paragraph covers one T cell receptor (beta chain) sequence. Its antigen is not identified. This entry comes from a study of shared clonotypes between healthy human individuals. Trimming stripped 2 bases from V and 7 bases from J, with 15 bases between. There are 14 residues in the CDR3. CDR1 and CDR2 from the germline V gene are MNHEY and SVGAGI. Findings of the study overall: A reduction in generation probabilities was seen for non-shared clonotypes relative to those shared by all four donors. Tissue TCR repertoires likely differ from these blood-only repertoires.

Assay used: immunoSEQ multiplex PCR; TCRdb lists only in-frame clones, some missing. Of about 2.2 million clones listed, around 93% were seen once; the top ten hold less than 2%. Naive-designated CD8 cells lacked CD45RO, were positively enriched for CCR7, and omitted terminally differentiated effector memory CD45RA+ cells. Everyone who donated was a Caucasian adult who lived in Nashville, Tennessee. The clonotype comes from a man younger than 35 in good health. Some clones in this sample may be carry-over from other donors' samples. Sequenced input: naive CD8+ T cells from PBMCs. This chain links TRBV6-5 with TRBJ2-7, with a possible D match to TRBD1 (7 bases). The CDR3 coding sequence is TGTGCCAGCAGTTACCAGGGCAGGGGGAGGGAGCAGTACTTC. It is translated as CASSYQGRGREQYF.